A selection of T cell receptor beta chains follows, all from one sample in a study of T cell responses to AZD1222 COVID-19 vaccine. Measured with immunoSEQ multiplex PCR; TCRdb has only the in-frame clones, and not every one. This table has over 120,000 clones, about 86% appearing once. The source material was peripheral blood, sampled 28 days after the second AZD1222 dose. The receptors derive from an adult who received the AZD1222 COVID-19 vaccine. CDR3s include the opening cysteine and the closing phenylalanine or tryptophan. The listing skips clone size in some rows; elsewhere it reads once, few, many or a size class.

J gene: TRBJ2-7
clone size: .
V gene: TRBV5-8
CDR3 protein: CASSRGTGPRTRPSYEQYF

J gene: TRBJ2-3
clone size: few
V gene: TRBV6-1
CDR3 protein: CASSEGIVYRRSTDTQYF

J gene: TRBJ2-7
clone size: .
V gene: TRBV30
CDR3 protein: CAWRKGTTVYEQYF

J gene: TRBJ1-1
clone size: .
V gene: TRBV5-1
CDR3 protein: CASSQPLNTEAFF

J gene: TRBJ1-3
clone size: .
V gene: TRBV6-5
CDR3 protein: CASSYWDSPGNTIYF

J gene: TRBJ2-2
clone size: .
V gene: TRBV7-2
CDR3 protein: CASNGGTGELFF

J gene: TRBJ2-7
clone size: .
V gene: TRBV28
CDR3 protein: CASSFSGPYEQYF

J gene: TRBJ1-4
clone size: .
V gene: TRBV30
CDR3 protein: CAWSATVGNEKLFF

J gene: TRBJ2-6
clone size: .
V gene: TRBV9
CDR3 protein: CASSVGEGAGANVLTF

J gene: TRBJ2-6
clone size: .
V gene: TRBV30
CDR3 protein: CAWRGTEINGANVLTF

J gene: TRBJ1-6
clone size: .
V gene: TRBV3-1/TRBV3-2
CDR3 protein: CASSEGGAGSPLHF

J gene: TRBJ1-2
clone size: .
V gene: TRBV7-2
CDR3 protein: CASSLASLVAELNYGYTF

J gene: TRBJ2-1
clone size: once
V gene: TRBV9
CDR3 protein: CASSVEQTTRVDEQFF

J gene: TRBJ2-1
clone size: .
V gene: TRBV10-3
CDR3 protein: CAITATSGSFTYNEQFF

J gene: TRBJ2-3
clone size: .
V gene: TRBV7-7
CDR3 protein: CASSPGVGGFTDTQYF

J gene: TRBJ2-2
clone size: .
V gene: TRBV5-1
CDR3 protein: CASSVGTPNTGELFF

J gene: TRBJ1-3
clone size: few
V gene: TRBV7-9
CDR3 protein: CASSLGGTGNTIYF

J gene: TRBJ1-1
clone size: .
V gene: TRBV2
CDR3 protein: CASTQGGSNTEAFF

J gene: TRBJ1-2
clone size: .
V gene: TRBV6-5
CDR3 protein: CAYLDQGGDGYTF

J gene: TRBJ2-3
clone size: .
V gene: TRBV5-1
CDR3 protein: CASSQGQGTDTQYF

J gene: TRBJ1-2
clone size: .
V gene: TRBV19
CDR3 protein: CASSLTGFYGYTF

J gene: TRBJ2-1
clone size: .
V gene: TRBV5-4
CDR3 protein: CASSLGGTSGSYNEQFF

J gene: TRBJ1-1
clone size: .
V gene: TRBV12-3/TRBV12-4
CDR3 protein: CASSRAALYEAFF

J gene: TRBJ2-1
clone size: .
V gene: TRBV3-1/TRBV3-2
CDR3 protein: CASSLLSSGNEQFF

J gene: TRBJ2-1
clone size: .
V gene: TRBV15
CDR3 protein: CATSEILGTEQFF

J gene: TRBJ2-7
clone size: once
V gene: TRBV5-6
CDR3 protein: CASSSGTLPYEQYF

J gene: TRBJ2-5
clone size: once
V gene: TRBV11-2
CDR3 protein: CASSLGALGETQYF

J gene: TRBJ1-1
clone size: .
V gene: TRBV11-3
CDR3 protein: CASSSIWVWESMNTEAFF

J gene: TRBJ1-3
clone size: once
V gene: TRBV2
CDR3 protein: CASSEASGYGNTIYF

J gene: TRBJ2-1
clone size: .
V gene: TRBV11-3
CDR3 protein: CASSPGTSLFDEQFF

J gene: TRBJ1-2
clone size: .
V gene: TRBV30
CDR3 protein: CACNTRLSYGYTF

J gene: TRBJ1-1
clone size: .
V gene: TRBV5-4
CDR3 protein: CASSLGAGDTEAFF

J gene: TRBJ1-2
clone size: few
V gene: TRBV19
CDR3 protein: CASSTTGRFYTF

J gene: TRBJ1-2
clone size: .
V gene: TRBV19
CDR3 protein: CASSGRGLGYTF

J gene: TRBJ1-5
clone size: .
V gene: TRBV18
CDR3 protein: CASSRDSNQPQHF

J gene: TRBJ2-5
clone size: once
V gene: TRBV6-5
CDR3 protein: CASTDGGLRETQYF

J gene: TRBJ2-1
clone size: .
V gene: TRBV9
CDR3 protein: CASSEGGPAYNEQFF

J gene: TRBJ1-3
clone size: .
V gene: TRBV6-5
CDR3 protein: CASRTGFSGNTIYF